This T cell receptor beta chain emerged from a study of beta chain features in type 1 diabetes. The CDR3 loop spans 15 amino acids. Germline V gene lookup returns CDR1 SGHRS and CDR2 YFSETQ. The ends lost 1 base at V and 1 base at J; junction bases unmatched: 1. Sorting of CD4+ naive, central memory, regulatory and stem cell-like memory cells was performed via CD45RO/CCR7/CD25/CD127/CD95/CD27. Isolated RNA was reverse transcribed in full, so expressed TCRB transcripts were sequenced. Sequencing used immunoSEQ multiplex PCR; TCRdb keeps in-frame clones, though not all of them. Of hundreds of thousands of clones in the sample, approximately 28% were seen once.

The clonotype originates from a man younger than 35 in good health. This chain connects TRBV5-1 to TRBJ2-1, with 8 nucleotides matching TRBD1. The sample was naive CD4+ T cells from blood. This CDR3 is CASSLTGGSYNEQFF. CDR3 sequence (DNA): TGCGCCAGCAGCTTGACAGGGGGATCCTACAATGAGCAGTTCTTC.